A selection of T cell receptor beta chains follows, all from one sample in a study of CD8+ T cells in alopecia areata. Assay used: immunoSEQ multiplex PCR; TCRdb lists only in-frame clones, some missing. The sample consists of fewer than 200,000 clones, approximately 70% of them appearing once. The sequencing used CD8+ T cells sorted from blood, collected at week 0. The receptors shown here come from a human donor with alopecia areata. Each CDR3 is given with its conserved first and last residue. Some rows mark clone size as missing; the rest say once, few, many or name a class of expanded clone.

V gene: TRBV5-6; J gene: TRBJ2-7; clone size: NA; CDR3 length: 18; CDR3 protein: CASSLISADRGLTYEQYF
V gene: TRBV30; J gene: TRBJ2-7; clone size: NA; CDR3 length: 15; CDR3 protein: CAWSVQGIKTYEQYF
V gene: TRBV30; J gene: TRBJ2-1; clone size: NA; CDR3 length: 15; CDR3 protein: CAWSPGAGAYNEQFF
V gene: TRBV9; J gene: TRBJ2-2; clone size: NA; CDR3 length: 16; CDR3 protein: CASTAPGTGNTGELFF
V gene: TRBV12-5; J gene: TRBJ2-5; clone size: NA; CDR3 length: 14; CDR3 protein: CASGSTGGKETQYF
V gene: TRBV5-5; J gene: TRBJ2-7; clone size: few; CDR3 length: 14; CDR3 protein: CASSSPTKTYEQYF
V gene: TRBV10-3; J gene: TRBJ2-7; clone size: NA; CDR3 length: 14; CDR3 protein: CATISGHAGYEQYF
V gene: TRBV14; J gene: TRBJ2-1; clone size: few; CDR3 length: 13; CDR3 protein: CASSPNPYNEQFF
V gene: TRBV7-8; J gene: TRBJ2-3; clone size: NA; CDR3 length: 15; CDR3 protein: CASRLNRGAPDTQYF
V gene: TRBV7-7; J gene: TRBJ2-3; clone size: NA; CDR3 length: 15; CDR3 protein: CASSQTSSGTDTQYF
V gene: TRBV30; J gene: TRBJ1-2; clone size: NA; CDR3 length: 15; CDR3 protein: CAWSVTGQGPYGYTF
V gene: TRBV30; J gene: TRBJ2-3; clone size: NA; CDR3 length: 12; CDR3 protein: CAWKEGSDTQYF
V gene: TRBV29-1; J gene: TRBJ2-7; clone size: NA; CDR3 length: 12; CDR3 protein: CSVVAGEYEQYF
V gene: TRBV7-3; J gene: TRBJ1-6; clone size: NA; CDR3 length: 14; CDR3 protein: CASSLTRGNSPLHF
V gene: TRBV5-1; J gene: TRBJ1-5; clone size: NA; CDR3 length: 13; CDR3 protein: CASSLVPGEPQHF
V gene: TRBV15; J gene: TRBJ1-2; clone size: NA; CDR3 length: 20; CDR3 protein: CATSREEGGEWWPGNYGYTF
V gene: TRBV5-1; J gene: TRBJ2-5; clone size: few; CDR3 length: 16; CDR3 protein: CASSSVGSGGRETQYF
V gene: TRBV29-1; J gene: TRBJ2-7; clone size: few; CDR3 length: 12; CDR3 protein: CSVERQEGEQYF
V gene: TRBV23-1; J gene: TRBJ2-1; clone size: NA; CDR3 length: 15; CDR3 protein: CASSHRPFVIYEQFF
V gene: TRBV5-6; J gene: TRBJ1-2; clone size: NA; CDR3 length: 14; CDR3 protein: CASSLALNRNGYTF
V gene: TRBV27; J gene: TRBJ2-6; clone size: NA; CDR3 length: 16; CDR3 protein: CASSPTTNPGANVLTF
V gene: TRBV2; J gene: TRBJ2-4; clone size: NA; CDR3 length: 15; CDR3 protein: CASSEAPAPKNIQYF
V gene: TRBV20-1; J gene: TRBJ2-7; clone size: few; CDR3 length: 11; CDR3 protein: CSARGGAEQYF
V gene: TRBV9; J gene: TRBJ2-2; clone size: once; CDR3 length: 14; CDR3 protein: CASSPTTGTGELFF
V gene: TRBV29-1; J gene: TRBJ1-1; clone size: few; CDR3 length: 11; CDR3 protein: CSVDSNTEAFF
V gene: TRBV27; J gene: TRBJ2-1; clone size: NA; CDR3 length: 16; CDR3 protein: CASSLVRIVRDNEQFF
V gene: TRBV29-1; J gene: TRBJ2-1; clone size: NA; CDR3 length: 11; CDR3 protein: CSVEDYNEQFF
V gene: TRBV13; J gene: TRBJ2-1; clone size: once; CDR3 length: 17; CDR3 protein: CASSLEGQGSSYNEQFF
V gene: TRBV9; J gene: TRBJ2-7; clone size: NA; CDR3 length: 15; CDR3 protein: CASSAGTSGTYEQYF
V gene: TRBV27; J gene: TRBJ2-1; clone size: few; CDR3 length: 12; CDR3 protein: CASSLWGDEQFF
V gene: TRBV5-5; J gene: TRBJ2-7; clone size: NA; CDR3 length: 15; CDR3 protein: CASSPVRGRNDEQYF
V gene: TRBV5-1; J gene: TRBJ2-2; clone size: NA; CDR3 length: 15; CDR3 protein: CASSFRGTNTGELFF
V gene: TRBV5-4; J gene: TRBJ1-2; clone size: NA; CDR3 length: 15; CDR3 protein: CASSPPWGGVYGYTF
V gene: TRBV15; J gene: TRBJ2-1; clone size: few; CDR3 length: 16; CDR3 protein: CATSELAGSSYNEQFF
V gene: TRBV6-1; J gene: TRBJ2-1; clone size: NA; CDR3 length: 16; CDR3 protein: CASSETYGGEYNEQFF
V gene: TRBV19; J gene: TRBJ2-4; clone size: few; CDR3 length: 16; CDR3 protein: CASSFTGGEAKNIQYF
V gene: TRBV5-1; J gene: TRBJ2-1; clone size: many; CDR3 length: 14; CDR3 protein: CASSLLSSYNEQFF